Below are 12 T cell receptor beta chains sequenced from a single sample in a study of STAT3 mutations in large granular lymphocyte leukemia. The data were produced by immunoSEQ multiplex PCR, yet TCRdb's version contains in-frame clones alone and is incomplete. The table has more than 1,500 clones, 50% to 60% seen once. Antigen specificity for these receptors is unknown. General study results and limits: At least one immunodominant TCR beta clonotype appeared in every T-cell large granular lymphocyte leukemia patient.

Sequences were obtained from peripheral blood mononuclear cells. The source of these receptors is a woman between 70 and 85 years old with T-cell large granular lymphocyte leukemia. Some clones in this sample may be carry-over from other donors' samples.

This clone appeared once. V usage is TRBV30 and J usage is TRBJ1-2; the D gene is possibly TRBD1 (6 bases). V dropped 1 base and J dropped 5 bases, with 11 bases sitting between them. CDR1 is GTSNPN, CDR2 SVGIG, per germline (reference sequence). This CDR3 spans 13 amino acids. The CDR3, as DNA: TGTGCCTGGAGTGCCAGCAGGGGATATGGCTACACCTTC. Its protein product is CAWSASRGYGYTF.

This clone turned up a few times. V is TRBV7-2 and J is TRBJ2-7; TRBD1 matches 11 bases. Germline values: CDR1 SGHTA, CDR2 FQGNSA. The CDR3 is 15 amino acids. The V gene end was trimmed by 5 bases and the J gene end by 6 bases; junction bases not matched to a gene: 9. The CDR3 DNA sequence: TGTGCCAGCAGCGACACCGGGACAGGGGGAGTCGAGCAGTACTTC. Translation gives CASSDTGTGGVEQYF. Full variable domain (outside the CDR3, taken from reference TRBV7-2 and TRBJ2-7): GAGVSQSPSNKVTEKGKDVELRCDPISGHTALYWYRQSLGQGLEFLIYFQGNSAPDKSGLPSDRFSAERTGGSVSTLTIQRTQQEDSAVYLCASSDTGTGGVEQYFGPGTRLTVT.

This chain joins TRBV7-9 and TRBJ2-7; possibly TRBD2 for D (5 bases). Trimming shortened V by 4 bases and J by 7 bases, and 23 bases separated the two germline ends. This CDR3 has 16 amino acids. The germline V gene has CDR1 SEHNR and CDR2 FQNEAQ (reference sequence). Here the CDR3 reads CASSSLASGSMGEQYF. DNA for the CDR3: TGTGCCAGCAGCTCTTTAGCGTCGGGCTCAATGGGTGAGCAGTACTTC.

This chain connects TRBV5-1 to TRBJ2-7; 8 bases fit TRBD2. Germline V gives CDR1 SGHRS, CDR2 YFSETQ. V was pared by 7 bases and J by 2 bases, with 11 bases of the junction left unmatched. There are 15 residues in the CDR3. The CDR3 nucleotides read TGCGCCAGCCAGGCCGTCAGCGGGAGCCCCTACGAGCAGTACTTC. It is translated as CASQAVSGSPYEQYF.

This clone ranks as large. The rearrangement links TRBV6-5 to TRBJ1-1; D not certain. There are 14 residues in the CDR3. The V end was cut by 2 bases, the J end by 4 bases, with 11 bases between. The germline CDR1 and CDR2 sequences are MNHEY and SVGAGI. The CDR3 region has the DNA TGTGCCAGCAGTTACGGCGGGGAGGGCACTGAAGCTTTCTTT. It translates to CASSYGGEGTEAFF.

This clone was observed a few times. The rearrangement joins TRBV13 to TRBJ2-7; D gene uncertain. CDR3 length: 13 amino acids. The V and J ends lost 3 bases and 4 bases respectively, with 10 bases between them. Germline V lookup: CDR1 PRHDT, CDR2 FYEKMQ (reference sequence). CDR3 in DNA: TGTGCCAGCAGCTTTACCCAAGGATACGAGCAGTACTTC. It encodes CASSFTQGYEQYF.

This clone has more than one count but fewer than ten. This chain links TRBV7-2 with TRBJ2-5; no definite D call. With 5 bases removed from V and 9 bases from J, the gap between germline ends came to 13 bases. The CDR3 loop spans 12 amino acids. Germline V gene sequence: CDR1 SGHTA, CDR2 FQGNSA. The CDR3 spells CASSLRVGAQYF. The CDR3 DNA reads TGTGCCAGCAGCCTAAGGGTTGGGGCCCAGTACTTC.

V usage is TRBV19 and J usage is TRBJ1-5; D might be TRBD1 (6 bases). This CDR3 spans 14 amino acids. Germline lookup yields CDR1 LNHDA and CDR2 SQIVND (reference sequence). V lost 5 bases and J 1 base, leaving 9 bases between the germline ends. The CDR3, as DNA: TGTGCCAGTAGTTGGCAGGGGAGCAATCAGCCCCAGCATTTT. As protein: CASSWQGSNQPQHF. The variable domain in full, with the rest retrieved from reference TRBV19 and TRBJ1-5, is DGGITQSPKYLFRKEGQNVTLSCEQNLNHDAMYWYRQDPGQGLRLIYYSQIVNDFQKGDIAEGYSVSREKKESFPLTVTSAQKNPTAFYLCASSWQGSNQPQHFGDGTRLSIL.

J is TRBJ2-3 and V is TRBV5-1; 10 bases are a match to TRBD1. The CDR3 spans 17 residues. The germline gives CDR1 SGHRS, CDR2 YFSETQ. J lost 4 bases, V lost 0 bases, and 8 bases had no gene match. The CDR3 region has the DNA TGCGCCAGCAGCTTGGCCTCTGGGGGACAGGGGCCAGATACGCAGTATTTT. It is translated as CASSLASGGQGPDTQYF. The variable domain in full, completed from reference TRBV5-1 and TRBJ2-3, reads KAGVTQTPRYLIKTRGQQVTLSCSPISGHRSVSWYQQTPGQGLQFLFEYFSETQRNKGNFPGRFSGRQFSNSRSEMNVSTLELGDSALYLCASSLASGGQGPDTQYFGPGTRLTVL.

This sequence joins TRBV7-2 and TRBJ2-7; 7 bases fit TRBD2. Looked up from germline, CDR1 is SGHTA and CDR2 is FQGNSA. After removal of 1 base from V and 3 bases from J, the junction contained 6 bases not matched to a gene. The CDR3 has 15 amino acids. The CDR3 DNA sequence: TGTGCCAGCAGCTTAGAGGCTAGCGGAATCTACGAGCAGTACTTC. This sequence encodes CASSLEASGIYEQYF.

This clone was counted a few times. This chain joins TRBV30 and TRBJ1-1; the D is unclear. Trimming took off 5 bases at V and 0 bases at J, with 10 bases between the two ends. Per germline, CDR1 GTSNPN and CDR2 SVGIG (reference sequence). The CDR3 is 13 amino acids. In nucleotides, the CDR3 is TGTGCCTGGGGTGGGGATATGAACACTGAAGCTTTCTTT. Translating gives CAWGGDMNTEAFF.

A note on this clone: The germline gene is not matched at one end of the junction; a read error may be the cause. The chain combines TRBV30 with TRBJ2-7; tentative D call: TRBD1 (6 bases). Germline loops: CDR1 GTSNPN, CDR2 SVGIG (reference sequence). The CDR3 is 15 amino acids. For the CDR3, the DNA is TGTGCCTGGGGTGTGGGGACAAATAAACCCTACGAGCAGTACTTC. Its protein is CAWGVGTNKPYEQYF.